The rows below give T cell receptor beta chains drawn from one sample of a study of monozygotic twins with inflammatory bowel disease. Following a re-call of the 5' RACE reads, TCRdb has one entry per CDR3 protein and lacks DNA. The record lists about 210,000 distinct CDR3 sequences, of which the ten most abundant hold 1.6%. Input material: blood. These receptors came from a human donor with ulcerative colitis or Crohn's disease, or a healthy co-twin of an affected twin (not recorded which). CDR3s include the opening cysteine and the closing phenylalanine or tryptophan.

j_gene	v_gene	CDR3aa
TRBJ2-1	TRBV20-1	CSARPMGVSYNEQFF
TRBJ1-2	TRBV20-1	CSARGPNNYGYTF
TRBJ1-2	TRBV20-1	CSARANPSPADYGYTF
TRBJ2-3	TRBV5-1	CASSLVGQKLASTDTQYF
TRBJ2-5	TRBV11-1	CASSPRRGKETQYF
TRBJ2-7	TRBV5-1	CASNDFPRGGLDYEQYF
TRBJ2-5	TRBV25-1	CASSDTRFPGRGETQYF
TRBJ2-3	TRBV6-5	CASSYSPGPGITDTQYF
TRBJ1-1	TRBV5-1	CASSTGQEATEAFF
TRBJ2-7	TRBV6-9	CASSYFVAGPYEQYF
TRBJ2-7	TRBV13	CASSPGRGGALYEQYF
TRBJ2-3	TRBV2	CASSEPEGVFDTQYF
TRBJ2-1	TRBV4-2	CASSRGGGLNEQFF
TRBJ2-1	TRBV7-3	CASSLTTSGGAYNEQFF
TRBJ1-2	TRBV7-8	CASSLNPWDRSYGYTF
TRBJ1-4	TRBV6-1	CASRGQGSSTNEKLFF
TRBJ1-2	TRBV20-1	CSARDLTTGRVGYTF
TRBJ2-7	TRBV9	CASSYRGTGEQYF
TRBJ2-1	TRBV5-1	CASSLTLWGLGDNEQFF
TRBJ2-1	TRBV5-1	CASRRGTSATNEQFF
TRBJ1-5	TRBV15	CATSRDKETKAQHF
TRBJ2-1	TRBV20-1	CSATERAENEQFF